These 26 T cell receptor beta chains were all obtained from the same sample, sequenced in a study of shared clonotypes between healthy human individuals. Assay: immunoSEQ multiplex PCR; the TCRdb copy retains only in-frame clones and omits some. The sample lists over 2 million clones, about 95% occurring once. Positively selected for CCR7, the CD45RO-negative cells used as naive CD8 cells excluded terminally differentiated effector memory CD45RA+ cells. Sample: naive CD8+ T cells sorted from blood. These receptors were taken from a man younger than 30 in good health.

The chain uses TRBV5-4 and TRBJ2-7, with D perhaps matching TRBD1 (5 bases). This CDR3 contains 13 residues. The V end was cut by 4 bases, the J end by 2 bases, with 10 bases between. Germline V gene sequence: CDR1 SGHNT, CDR2 YYREEE (reference sequence). CDR3 nucleotides: TGTGCCAGCAGCGGGGCAACGACCTACGAGCAGTACTTC. Its protein is CASSGATTYEQYF. The variable domain in full, with the rest retrieved from reference TRBV5-4 and TRBJ2-7, is ETGVTQSPTHLIKTRGQQVTLRCSSQSGHNTVSWYQQALGQGPQFIFQYYREEENGRGNFPPRFSGLQFPNYSSELNVNALELDDSALYLCASSGATTYEQYFGPGTRLTVT.

Worth noting for this clone: At one end the junction does not follow the germline gene, possibly because of a read error. This CDR3 is also generated by other DNA sequences in the sample. This chain connects TRBV4-3 to TRBJ2-3; D perhaps matches TRBD1 (6 bases). The V gene's germline CDR1 is LGHNA and CDR2 YSLEER. CDR3 length: 14 amino acids. As DNA, the CDR3 is TGCGCCAGCAGCCAAGTGGGGCGGACAGATACACAGTATTTT. This codes for CASSQVGRTDTQYF.

The V and J genes are TRBV6-5 and TRBJ1-6; unclear D gene. The CDR3 covers 15 residues. Trimming removed 5 bases from V and 8 bases from J, with 16 bases in between. In germline, CDR1 is MNHEY, CDR2 SVGAGI. This chain's CDR3 is CASSASDPGYSPLHF. The CDR3 coding sequence is TGTGCCAGCAGTGCCTCGGATCCGGGGTATTCACCCCTCCACTTT.

The chain combines TRBV7-9 with TRBJ2-7, with 12 positions matching TRBD2. The germline V gene has CDR1 SEHNR and CDR2 FQNEAQ (reference sequence). With 5 bases clipped from V and 1 base from J, the junction kept 3 bases outside the gene matches. The CDR3 consists of 15 residues. In DNA form, the CDR3 reads TGTGCCAGCAGCGTCGGACTAGCGGGGTCCTACGAGCAGTACTTC. It yields the protein CASSVGLAGSYEQYF.

CDR3 protein: CASSLALFDRSTYEQYF. CDR3 nucleotides: TGTGCCAGCAGCTTAGCTCTCTTCGACAGGAGTACCTACGAGCAGTACTTC. The V and J genes are TRBV7-2 and TRBJ2-7; D is perhaps TRBD1 (6 bases). The ends were cut back, 0 bases at V and 2 bases at J, with 17 bases in the middle. The CDR3 spans 17 residues. The germline V gene has CDR1 SGHTA and CDR2 FQGNSA. The whole variable domain, filled in from reference TRBV7-2 and TRBJ2-7, reads GAGVSQSPSNKVTEKGKDVELRCDPISGHTALYWYRQSLGQGLEFLIYFQGNSAPDKSGLPSDRFSAERTGGSVSTLTIQRTQQEDSAVYLCASSLALFDRSTYEQYFGPGTRLTVT.

The table lists this clone with a few counts. The rearrangement joins TRBV10-3 to TRBJ1-4; TRBD1 matches at 11 bases. CDR1 is ENHRY, CDR2 SYGVKD, per germline. This CDR3 has 16 amino acids. The trim removed 2 bases at V and 3 bases at J, leaving 2 bases unmatched. CDR3 protein: CAISEPGQGANEKLFF. In DNA, the CDR3 is TGTGCCATCAGTGAGCCGGGACAGGGGGCTAATGAAAAACTGTTTTTT.

This rearrangement joins TRBV27 to TRBJ1-6; 9 bases match TRBD1. The germline gives CDR1 MNHEY, CDR2 SMNVEV (reference sequence). The CDR3 spans 18 residues. Trimming at V came to 1 base and at J to 9 bases, leaving 13 bases not matched to a gene. CDR3 amino acids: CASSLYVLRDRATSPLHF. The CDR3 coding sequence is TGTGCCAGCAGTTTATATGTATTGAGGGACAGGGCAACTTCACCCCTCCACTTT.

The gene calls are TRBV9 and TRBJ2-6; D may match TRBD1 or TRBD2 (6 bases each). The V gene's germline CDR1 is SGDLS and CDR2 YYNGEE. Between the trimmed V and J ends, which lost 4 bases and 0 bases, there was a span of 14 bases. This CDR3 spans 17 amino acids. DNA for the CDR3: TGTGCCAGCAGCTTAGGGGGGAGTTCCTCTGGGGCCAACGTCCTGACTTTC. It specifies CASSLGGSSSGANVLTF.

The chain has TRBV6-1 and TRBJ2-3; D is possibly TRBD1 (5 bases). Germline lookup yields CDR1 MNHNS and CDR2 SASEGT. This CDR3 spans 15 amino acids. V was cut by 6 bases and J by 0 bases, with 13 bases left in between. In nucleotides, the CDR3 is TGTGCCAGCAGAGAGACAGATACTAGCACAGATACGCAGTATTTT. Amino acids: CASRETDTSTDTQYF.

V gene TRBV11-2 combines with J gene TRBJ2-7, with a weak D call TRBD2 (6 bases). The V end lost 5 bases, the J end lost 2 bases, and 19 bases lay between the germline ends. CDR3 length: 16 amino acids. The germline V gene encodes CDR1 SGHAT and CDR2 FQNNGV. The CDR3 sequence is CASSLSGGIGAYEQYF. The CDR3 DNA is TGTGCCAGCAGCCTAAGTGGGGGGATTGGGGCCTACGAGCAGTACTTC. Looking up the rest from reference TRBV11-2 and TRBJ2-7 gives the full variable domain: EAGVAQSPRYKIIEKRQSVAFWCNPISGHATLYWYQQILGQGPKLLIQFQNNGVVDDSQLPKDRFSAERLKGVDSTLKIQPAKLEDSAVYLCASSLSGGIGAYEQYFGPGTRLTVT.

The chain carries TRBV6-5 and TRBJ1-2, with 10 nucleotides matching TRBD1. The CDR3 sequence is 15 residues long. Germline V gives CDR1 MNHEY, CDR2 SVGAGI. With V trimmed by 8 bases and J by 5 bases, 11 bases remained unmatched. The CDR3 loop is CASQPGQGLWYGYTF. The DNA of the CDR3 is TGTGCCAGCCAACCGGGACAGGGGCTTTGGTATGGCTACACCTTC.

This clone appeared once. The CDR3, as DNA: TGCGCCAGCAGCCAAGAACTAGCGGGGGTCCTTCCCTACAATGAGCAGTTCTTC. Amino acid sequence: CASSQELAGVLPYNEQFF. V usage is TRBV4-3 and J usage is TRBJ2-1, with 11 bases matching TRBD2. The CDR3 sequence is 18 residues long. Trimming took 0 bases from V and 2 from J; bases not matched to a gene: 6. The germline V gene encodes CDR1 LGHNA and CDR2 YSLEER.

The chain combines TRBV4-3 with TRBJ2-5, with 7 bases identical to TRBD1. Germline CDR1 reads LGHNA; CDR2 reads YSLEER. The length of the CDR3 is 15 residues. The J segment lost 4 bases and the V segment lost 0 bases, leaving 5 bases of the junction unmatched. The CDR3 nucleotides read TGCGCCAGCAGCCAAGAGGAAGACAGGGTAGAGACCCAGTACTTC. Its translation: CASSQEEDRVETQYF.

The J gene is TRBJ1-5, the V gene TRBV11-2; TRBD1 matches at 7 bases. Losses at the gene ends were 1 base for V and 6 bases for J; bases not matched to a gene: 3. This CDR3 has 14 residues. Germline lookup yields CDR1 SGHAT and CDR2 FQNNGV. The CDR3 loop is CASSLVQGFQPQHF. The CDR3 coding sequence is TGTGCCAGCAGCTTAGTACAGGGGTTTCAGCCCCAGCATTTT. Combining the CDR3 with reference TRBV11-2 and TRBJ1-5 gives the whole variable domain EAGVAQSPRYKIIEKRQSVAFWCNPISGHATLYWYQQILGQGPKLLIQFQNNGVVDDSQLPKDRFSAERLKGVDSTLKIQPAKLEDSAVYLCASSLVQGFQPQHFGDGTRLSIL.

This chain joins TRBV19 and TRBJ1-2; D unclear. V lost 3 bases, J lost 4 bases, and 12 bases lay in between. This CDR3 has 14 residues. The germline V gene has CDR1 LNHDA and CDR2 SQIVND (reference sequence). The CDR3 is CASSMKASPYGYTF. Written as DNA, the CDR3 is TGTGCCAGTAGTATGAAAGCAAGTCCCTATGGCTACACCTTC.

About this clone itself: In the same sample, other DNA sequences code for this CDR3. This chain connects TRBV29-1 to TRBJ2-7; D is perhaps TRBD1 or TRBD2 (5 bases each). CDR1 SQVTM and CDR2 ANQGSEA come from the germline V gene. Trimming shortened V by 3 bases and J by 3 bases, and 9 bases separated the two germline ends. The CDR3 runs 12 residues. The CDR3 DNA reads TGCAGCGTTGAGGGAGACAGCTACGAGCAGTACTTC. It encodes CSVEGDSYEQYF.

The chain has TRBV28 and TRBJ2-3; 7 bases match TRBD2. The germline V gene has CDR1 MDHEN and CDR2 SYDVKM. This CDR3 region has 13 residues. V lost 3 bases and J lost 15; bases outside the gene matches: 12. CDR3 nucleotides: TGTGCCAGCAGTTTTGATATTACAGCGGGGCAATATTTT. Translated, it gives CASSFDITAGQYF. The whole variable domain, filled in from reference TRBV28 and TRBJ2-3, reads DVKVTQSSRYLVKRTGEKVFLECVQDMDHENMFWYRQDPGLGLRLIYFSYDVKMKEKGDIPEGYSVSREKKERFSLILESASTNQTSMYLCASSFDITAGQYFGPGTRLTVL.

This chain uses TRBV19 with TRBJ1-5; D remains unclear. Per the germline V gene, CDR1 is LNHDA and CDR2 is SQIVND (reference sequence). Trimming pared 5 bases from V and 5 bases from J, leaving 7 bases between. CDR3 size: 12 residues. DNA for the CDR3: TGTGCCAGTAGTTACATGGATCAGCCCCAGCATTTT. Translation gives CASSYMDQPQHF.

CDR3 sequence reads: CASSIGGGEIEQYF. The CDR3 nucleotides are TGTGCCAGTAGTATAGGTGGCGGGGAAATCGAGCAGTACTTC. The V call is TRBV19, the J call TRBJ2-7; D might be TRBD2 (6 bases). The V end lost 1 base, the J end lost 6 bases, and 13 bases lay between the germline ends. Germline assignment: CDR1 LNHDA and CDR2 SQIVND (reference sequence). The CDR3 consists of 14 residues.

V and J are TRBV6-1 and TRBJ1-1; 8 nucleotides align to TRBD1. The CDR3 has 15 residues. Trimming took 5 bases from V and 4 from J; bases not matched to a gene: 9. In germline, CDR1 is MNHNS, CDR2 SASEGT. CDR3 sequence reads: CASSSNRGGTTEAFF. The CDR3 nucleotides are TGTGCCAGCAGTTCGAACAGGGGGGGGACCACTGAAGCTTTCTTT.

This rearrangement joins TRBV28 to TRBJ1-3, with D possibly matching TRBD1 (6 bases). Germline V lookup: CDR1 MDHEN, CDR2 SYDVKM. The CDR3 runs 15 residues. The V and J ends lost 5 bases and 2 bases respectively, with 13 bases between them. This chain's CDR3 is CASSPQGLTGNTIYF. For the CDR3, the DNA is TGTGCCAGCAGTCCACAGGGATTGACTGGAAACACCATATATTTT.

The V call is TRBV5-1, the J call TRBJ2-1, with D possibly being TRBD2 (6 bases). The CDR3 is 15 residues long. V gave up 4 bases and J gave up 8 bases, with 19 bases separating them. The germline gives CDR1 SGHRS, CDR2 YFSETQ. The CDR3 protein is CASSPWAGSGDEQFF. CDR3 sequence (DNA): TGCGCCAGCAGCCCCTGGGCAGGGTCGGGGGATGAGCAGTTCTTC.

A single count supports this clone. The chain employs TRBV28 and TRBJ2-7; D may be TRBD1 (6 bases). V was cut by 4 bases and J by 3 bases, with 10 bases left in between. The CDR3 is made up of 13 amino acids. Germline-derived CDR1 and CDR2 are MDHEN and SYDVKM. The DNA of the CDR3 is TGTGCCAGCAGTTGGCGGACAGACTACGAGCAGTACTTC. This encodes CASSWRTDYEQYF.

V and J are TRBV27 and TRBJ2-1; D possibly corresponds to TRBD1 (6 bases). Trimming pared 6 bases from V and 4 bases from J, leaving 10 bases between. Germline CDR1 is MNHEY and CDR2 is SMNVEV (reference sequence). This CDR3 has 13 amino acids. The CDR3 DNA follows: TGTGCCAGCAGCCAGGGACAATACAATGAGCAGTTCTTC. Protein sequence: CASSQGQYNEQFF.

The V and J genes are TRBV19 and TRBJ2-1; 12 nucleotides align to TRBD2. V dropped 3 bases and J dropped 4; count of bases not matched to a gene: 13. The CDR3 covers 19 residues. Germline V CDR1 and CDR2: LNHDA, SQIVND (reference sequence). Here the CDR3 reads CASSMEVLAGGPGYNEQFF. The DNA of the CDR3 is TGTGCCAGTAGTATGGAAGTGCTAGCGGGAGGGCCGGGTTACAATGAGCAGTTCTTC.

The rearrangement links TRBV5-6 to TRBJ2-3, with D unresolved. This CDR3 spans 13 amino acids. The V end was cut by 2 bases, the J end by 0 bases, with 4 bases between. Germline V gives CDR1 SGHDT, CDR2 YYEEEE. CDR3: CASSFWSTDTQYF. The CDR3 DNA sequence: TGTGCCAGCAGCTTTTGGAGCACAGATACGCAGTATTTT.